The next 8 T cell receptor beta chains were all read from a single sample in a study of shared clonotypes between healthy human individuals. Some clones are missing from TCRdb's copy, which holds only in-frame ones; the method was immunoSEQ multiplex PCR. The data contain approximately 2.4 million clones, approximately 96% of them singletons. Sample: naive CD4+ T cells sorted from blood. This sample's subset: CD45RA+ positively selected. The receptors were sampled from a man between 18 and 29 years old in good health.

For the CDR3, the DNA is TGTGCCAGCAGGACCCGGGGTATCGAAGCTTTCTTT. Translating it yields CASRTRGIEAFF. V usage is TRBV28 and J usage is TRBJ1-1; D is unclear. Trimming removed 6 bases from V and 8 bases from J, with 13 bases in between. The CDR3 covers 12 residues. In germline, CDR1 is MDHEN, CDR2 SYDVKM.

The chain links TRBV28 to TRBJ2-5; D possibly corresponds to TRBD1 (5 bases). V lost 6 bases, J lost 1 base, and 18 bases lay in between. The CDR3 is 16 amino acids. CDR1 and CDR2 from the germline V gene are MDHEN and SYDVKM. CDR3 sequence (DNA): TGTGCCAGCAGCCCCCGAGGAAGGGGCGGCCAAGAGACCCAGTACTTC. Translating gives CASSPRGRGGQETQYF.

The chain carries TRBV25-1 and TRBJ1-4; tentative D call: TRBD1 (5 bases). Per the germline V gene, CDR1 is MGHDK and CDR2 is SYGVNS. This CDR3 contains 15 residues. The germline V and J ends were trimmed by 8 bases and 7 bases, with 20 bases remaining between them. The CDR3 reads CASEGTKGGREKLFF. The CDR3 nucleotides are TGTGCCAGCGAAGGGACCAAGGGAGGTCGTGAAAAACTGTTTTTT.

The rearrangement uses TRBV28 and TRBJ1-2; D gene uncertain. Trimming took off 1 base at V and 4 bases at J, with 22 bases between the two ends. The CDR3 spans 18 residues. Germline V lookup: CDR1 MDHEN, CDR2 SYDVKM. The CDR3 bases are TGTGCCAGCAGTTTATATTGGGCTGGGAGGGAAGGTGGCTATGGCTACACCTTC. This sequence encodes CASSLYWAGREGGYGYTF.

This chain links TRBV18 with TRBJ1-2; 11 nucleotides align to TRBD1. This CDR3 is 15 amino acids long. Germline CDR1 KGHSH, CDR2 LQKENI. J was trimmed by 1 base and V by 4 bases; bases with no gene match: 2. The CDR3 is CASSLGQGDNYGYTF. The CDR3 nucleotides read TGTGCCAGCTCACTGGGACAGGGGGATAACTATGGCTACACCTTC.

Regarding this clone: Other nucleotide sequences in the sample specify the same CDR3. The V and J genes are TRBV14 and TRBJ1-4; D call uncertain. V was clipped by 3 bases and J by 5 bases, with 4 bases between them. The CDR3 covers 12 residues. The V gene's germline CDR1 is SGHDN and CDR2 FVKESK. CDR3 sequence reads: CASSHTNEKLFF. CDR3 nucleotides: TGTGCCAGCAGCCATACAAATGAAAAACTGTTTTTT.

V usage is TRBV2 and J usage is TRBJ2-7, with D maybe TRBD1 (6 bases). Germline CDR1 SNHLY, CDR2 FYNNEI. This CDR3 contains 14 residues. The germline V and J ends were trimmed by 4 bases and 1 base, with 11 bases remaining between them. In nucleotides, the CDR3 is TGTGCCAGCAGTGGGGACATTTCTTCCTACGAGCAGTACTTC. The encoded protein is CASSGDISSYEQYF.

V is TRBV2 and J is TRBJ2-5; D gene ambiguous. Germline V gene lookup returns CDR1 SNHLY and CDR2 FYNNEI. V dropped 1 base and J dropped 1 base, with 13 bases sitting between them. This CDR3 region has 16 residues. The CDR3 here is CASSEEWGKGQETQYF. The CDR3, as DNA: TGTGCCAGCAGTGAAGAGTGGGGAAAGGGCCAAGAGACCCAGTACTTC.